Shown below are 3 T cell receptor beta chains from a single sample sequenced in a study of blood T cell repertoires in COVID-19. TCRdb's table, derived via immunoSEQ multiplex PCR, lists solely in-frame clones and lacks some. The sample carries about 230,000 clones, around 83% recorded once. The sequencing sample was made of peripheral blood. The receptors stem from a woman in her forties or fifties with acute or convalescent COVID-19.

CDR3 sequence: CASSRGTGGVYGYTF. CDR3 sequence (DNA): TGTGCCAGCAGCCGTGGGACAGGGGGGGTCTATGGCTACACCTTC. The chain carries TRBV7-2 and TRBJ1-2; 11 nucleotides line up with TRBD1. Germline-derived CDR1 and CDR2 are SGHTA and FQGNSA. V trimming: 5 bases; J trimming: 4 bases; junction bases outside the gene matches: 6. CDR3 size: 15 residues.

The chain uses TRBV4-1 and TRBJ1-1; D is uncertain. Per the germline V gene, CDR1 is MGHRA and CDR2 is YSYEKL. This CDR3 spans 15 amino acids. V lost 0 bases and J 4 bases, leaving 12 bases between the germline ends. The CDR3, as DNA: TGCGCCAGCAGCCAAGAGCGGGCGCGGGGCACTGAAGCTTTCTTT. Its protein is CASSQERARGTEAFF.

The chain has TRBV12-3 or TRBV12-4 and TRBJ2-6, with 7 bases fitting TRBD1. The V and J ends lost 10 bases and 3 bases, in that order; junction bases with no gene match: 3. The CDR3 covers 13 residues. CDR3 region: CAIQGFGANVLTF. The DNA of the CDR3 is TGTGCCATACAGGGGTTTGGGGCCAACGTCCTGACTTTC.